These T cell receptor beta chains were read from a single sample in a study of control samples from healthy donors and cancer patients. Clones were read by immunoSEQ multiplex PCR, and TCRdb kept only the in-frame ones, dropping some. The sample lists around 140,000 clones, more than 85% occurring once. Sequencing was performed on blood. The source of these receptors is a man aged 30-40 years in good health. The CDR3 runs from the conserved cysteine through the conserved F or W. D genes are given only for firm matches. Only some rows state a clone size, as once, few, many or a class for expanded clones.

J gene,D gene,V gene,clone size,CDR3 length,CDR3 DNA,CDR3 protein
TRBJ2-2,-,TRBV9,-,11,TGTGCCAGCAAGAACACCGGGGAGCTGTTTTTT,CASKNTGELFF
TRBJ2-2,TRBD1,TRBV27,once,14,TGTGCCAGCAGTTTACCAACAGGGGACGGGGAGCTGTTTTTT,CASSLPTGDGELFF
TRBJ1-2,-,TRBV3-1/TRBV3-2,few,15,TGTGCCAGCAGCCAAGATCTTGGAGGACTCTATGGCTACACCTTC,CASSQDLGGLYGYTF
TRBJ2-1,TRBD1,TRBV27,once,16,TGTGCCAGCAGCTACGACCGGGACAGCTACTACAATGAGCAGTTCTTC,CASSYDRDSYYNEQFF
TRBJ2-1,-,TRBV27,-,16,TGTGCCAGCAGTTTATCGACGGGGGGAGGGGGAAATGAGCAGTTCTTC,CASSLSTGGGGNEQFF
TRBJ1-4,TRBD1,TRBV30,-,14,TGTGCCTGGAGGGACGACAGGGTTCGGGAAAAACTGTTTTTT,CAWRDDRVREKLFF
TRBJ1-5,TRBD1,TRBV24-1,-,17,TGTGCCACCAGTGACACCTCTGGACAGGGACCGAATCAGCCCCAGCATTTT,CATSDTSGQGPNQPQHF
TRBJ2-2,TRBD2,TRBV10-2,-,20,TGCGCCAGCAGTGAGCAGAGGCCGGGACTAGCGGGGGGGAACACCGGGGAGCTGTTTTTT,CASSEQRPGLAGGNTGELFF
TRBJ1-1,-,TRBV6-5,-,15,TGTGCCAGCAAACCAAACAGGGTAATAGGCACTGAAGCTTTCTTT,CASKPNRVIGTEAFF
TRBJ1-2,-,TRBV5-1,-,14,TGCGCCAGCAGCGCTGACCATTTGAACTATGGCTACACCTTC,CASSADHLNYGYTF
TRBJ1-3,-,TRBV6-1,-,14,TGTGCCAGCAGTGAAGGGGGGAAAGGAAACACCATATATTTT,CASSEGGKGNTIYF
TRBJ1-1,-,TRBV10-1,-,19,TGCGCCAGCAGTGAGTCGATTGAAGGACAAGACCCTTCGAACACTGAAGCTTTCTTT,CASSESIEGQDPSNTEAFF
TRBJ1-6,-,TRBV7-9,-,15,TGTGCCAGCAGACTAGGGGACGCTCATAATTCACCCCTCCACTTT,CASRLGDAHNSPLHF
TRBJ2-1,-,TRBV20-1,-,13,TGCAGTGCTAGTCCCCGTCCTCAGGCTGAGCAGTTCTTC,CSASPRPQAEQFF
TRBJ2-5,TRBD2,TRBV11-2,-,15,TGTGCCAGCAGCGCAGGGACTAGCGGACAAGAGACCCAGTACTTC,CASSAGTSGQETQYF
TRBJ1-2,TRBD1,TRBV24-1,-,16,TGTGCCACCAGTGATTTGCCGGGACAGGGCAGGATTGGCTACACCTTC,CATSDLPGQGRIGYTF
TRBJ1-3,-,TRBV3-1/TRBV3-2,-,17,TGTGCCAGCAGCCAAGATCTTAGGGCGGTTAATGGAAACACCATATATTTT,CASSQDLRAVNGNTIYF
TRBJ1-2,-,TRBV5-1,once,14,TGCGCCAGCAGCTCTGGCACAGGGAACTATGGCTACACCTTC,CASSSGTGNYGYTF
TRBJ1-2,-,TRBV5-6,-,13,TGTGCCAGCAGCCCGACAGACAACTATGGCTACACCTTC,CASSPTDNYGYTF
TRBJ2-7,-,TRBV2,-,16,TGTGCCAGCAGTGAAGGATGGGGGTGGGCGTCCTACGAGCAGTACTTC,CASSEGWGWASYEQYF
TRBJ1-2,TRBD1,TRBV6-4,-,16,TGTGCCAGCAGTGACTCGAACCAGGGGGCCAACTATGGCTACACCTTC,CASSDSNQGANYGYTF
TRBJ1-1,-,TRBV7-3,-,14,TGTGCCAGCAGCGAGGACCCGGGGAGTACTGAAGCTTTCTTT,CASSEDPGSTEAFF
TRBJ1-5,TRBD1,TRBV6-4,-,15,TGTGCCAGCAGCCGGGACAGGGGGGACAATCAGCCCCAGCATTTT,CASSRDRGDNQPQHF
TRBJ1-2,-,TRBV15,-,14,TGTGCCACCAGCAGAGACCACGCACAGGGCGGCTACACCTTC,CATSRDHAQGGYTF
TRBJ1-3,-,TRBV18,-,16,TGTGCCAGCTCACCGGGTGCCGGACCGGGAGGAAACACCATATATTTT,CASSPGAGPGGNTIYF
TRBJ1-2,-,TRBV9,-,12,TGTGCCAGCAGCATCTGGGGACGGGGCTACACCTTC,CASSIWGRGYTF
TRBJ2-1,TRBD1,TRBV7-6,-,14,TGTGCCAGCACCTATGGACAGGGAAACAATGAGCAGTTCTTC,CASTYGQGNNEQFF
TRBJ1-5,-,TRBV5-6,-,15,TGTGCCAGCAGCTTGGTCTCGCAGGTCGATCAGCCCCAGCATTTT,CASSLVSQVDQPQHF
TRBJ1-5,-,TRBV6-1,-,20,TGTGCCAGCAGTGAAGCGGAAGCGTTAGGGACACCAAGTAGCAATCAGCCCCAGCATTTT,CASSEAEALGTPSSNQPQHF
TRBJ1-4,-,TRBV5-6,-,14,TGTGCCAGCAGCTTGGTTGGTTCTTCAGAAAAACTGTTTTTT,CASSLVGSSEKLFF
TRBJ2-1,-,TRBV5-4,-,11,TGTGCCAGCAGCTTGAGGGGTGAGCAGTTCTTC,CASSLRGEQFF
TRBJ2-7,-,TRBV7-2,-,14,TGTGCCAGCAGCTTAGAGGTAGCGTCCTACGAGCAGTACTTC,CASSLEVASYEQYF
TRBJ2-3,-,TRBV4-1,-,16,TGCGCCAGCAGCCAAGACTTGACCACTAGCACAGATACGCAGTATTTT,CASSQDLTTSTDTQYF
TRBJ2-7,-,TRBV27,-,13,TGTGCCAGCAGTTTAGGGGATTCTTACGAGCAGTACTTC,CASSLGDSYEQYF
TRBJ2-7,TRBD1,TRBV6-5,-,15,TGTGCCAGCAGTCCTCGGACAGGGGTCTCCTACGAGCAGTACTTC,CASSPRTGVSYEQYF
TRBJ1-4,-,TRBV21-1,-,20,TGTGCCAGCAGCAAAGAGGAGAAAGAGAGCAAAAGTGGGGCTAATGAAAAACTGTTTTTT,CASSKEEKESKSGANEKLFF
TRBJ1-5,-,TRBV30,-,17,TGTGCCTGGAGTGTAGGGTTTGGACACACGGACAATCAGCCCCAGCATTTT,CAWSVGFGHTDNQPQHF
TRBJ1-2,TRBD1,TRBV4-1,-,15,TGCGCCAGCAGCCAAGGGGACAGGGGTATCTATGGCTACACCTTC,CASSQGDRGIYGYTF
TRBJ2-1,TRBD2,TRBV4-1,-,15,TGCGCCAGCAGCCTAGGGACTAGCGGGGTATATGAGCAGTTCTTC,CASSLGTSGVYEQFF
TRBJ1-3,-,TRBV5-1,-,20,TGCGCCAGCAGTCCGCGTCCCTTCGATGAGATGGTGGGTCGCGGAAACACCATATATTTT,CASSPRPFDEMVGRGNTIYF